The source of this TCR beta chain is a study of cytomegalovirus exposure and HLA in healthy donors. The PCR was carried out with 60 Vbeta primers and 13 Jbeta primers. The method was immunoSEQ multiplex PCR; TCRdb's version includes in-frame clones alone and lacks a portion of them. Of 110,000 to 150,000 clones in the sample, approximately 68% were seen once. CDR3 size: 11 residues. Looked up from germline, CDR1 is ENHRY and CDR2 is SYGVKD. Trimming took 2 bases from V and 7 from J, leaving 5 bases between them. The chain carries TRBV10-3 and TRBJ2-5; D unclear. Sequenced sample: PBMCs. This receptor was obtained from a man aged 55 to 69 in good health and CMV-seronegative. The CDR3 protein is CAISEGGTQYF. The CDR3, as DNA: TGTGCCATCAGTGAGGGCGGGACCCAGTACTTC.